This T cell receptor beta chain was documented in a study of blood T cell repertoires in COVID-19. Clones were read by immunoSEQ multiplex PCR, and TCRdb kept only the in-frame ones, dropping some. The sample holds 400,000 or so clones, 85% to 90% seen once. The sample was PBMCs or T cells enriched from blood (not recorded which). The receptor was isolated from a man younger than 40 who had recovered from COVID-19.

The CDR3 reads CASMATRTGNTIYF. The DNA for the CDR3 is TGTGCCAGCATGGCAACGAGGACTGGAAACACCATATATTTT. The V and J genes are TRBV2 and TRBJ1-3; D is undetermined. Germline V gene sequence: CDR1 SNHLY, CDR2 FYNNEI. CDR3 size: 14 residues. V shed 7 bases and J shed 2 bases, with 12 bases lying between them.